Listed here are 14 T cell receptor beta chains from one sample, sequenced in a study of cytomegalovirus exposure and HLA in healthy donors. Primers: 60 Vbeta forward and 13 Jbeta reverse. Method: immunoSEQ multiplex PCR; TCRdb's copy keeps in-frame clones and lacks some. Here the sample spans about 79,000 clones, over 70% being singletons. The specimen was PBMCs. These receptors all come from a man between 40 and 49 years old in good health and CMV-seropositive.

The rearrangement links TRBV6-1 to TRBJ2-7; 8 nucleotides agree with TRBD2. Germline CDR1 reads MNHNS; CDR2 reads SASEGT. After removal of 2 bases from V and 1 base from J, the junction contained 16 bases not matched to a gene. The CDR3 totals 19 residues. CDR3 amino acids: CASSETLFKASGRSYEQYF. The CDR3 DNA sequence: TGTGCCAGCAGTGAAACCCTTTTCAAAGCTAGCGGGCGATCCTACGAGCAGTACTTC.

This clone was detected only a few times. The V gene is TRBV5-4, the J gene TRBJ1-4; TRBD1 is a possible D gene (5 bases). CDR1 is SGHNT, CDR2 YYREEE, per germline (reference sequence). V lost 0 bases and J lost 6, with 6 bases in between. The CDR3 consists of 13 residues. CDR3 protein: CASSLAGYEKLFF. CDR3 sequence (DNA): TGTGCCAGCAGCTTGGCAGGGTATGAAAAACTGTTTTTT.

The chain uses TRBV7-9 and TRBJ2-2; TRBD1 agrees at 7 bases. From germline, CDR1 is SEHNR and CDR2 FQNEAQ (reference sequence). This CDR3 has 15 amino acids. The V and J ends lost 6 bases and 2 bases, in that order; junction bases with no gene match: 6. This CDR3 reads CASRPGTANTGELFF. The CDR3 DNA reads TGTGCCAGCAGGCCCGGGACAGCTAACACCGGGGAGCTGTTTTTT.

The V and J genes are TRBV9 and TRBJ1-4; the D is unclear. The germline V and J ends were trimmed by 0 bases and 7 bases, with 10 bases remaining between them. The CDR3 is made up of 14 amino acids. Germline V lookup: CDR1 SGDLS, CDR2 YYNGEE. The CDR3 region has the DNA TGTGCCAGCAGCGTAGCATCGGGAGCTGAAAAACTGTTTTTT. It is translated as CASSVASGAEKLFF.

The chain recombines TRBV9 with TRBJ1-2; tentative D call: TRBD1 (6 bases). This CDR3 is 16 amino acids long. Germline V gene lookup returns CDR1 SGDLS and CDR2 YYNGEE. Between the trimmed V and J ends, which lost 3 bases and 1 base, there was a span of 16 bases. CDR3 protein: CASSATQGLDNYGYTF. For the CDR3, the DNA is TGTGCCAGCAGCGCAACACAGGGCCTCGATAACTATGGCTACACCTTC. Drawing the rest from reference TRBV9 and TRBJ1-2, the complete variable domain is DSGVTQTPKHLITATGQRVTLRCSPRSGDLSVYWYQQSLDQGLQFLIQYYNGEERAKGNILERFSAQQFPDLHSELNLSSLELGDSALYFCASSATQGLDNYGYTFGSGTRLTVV.

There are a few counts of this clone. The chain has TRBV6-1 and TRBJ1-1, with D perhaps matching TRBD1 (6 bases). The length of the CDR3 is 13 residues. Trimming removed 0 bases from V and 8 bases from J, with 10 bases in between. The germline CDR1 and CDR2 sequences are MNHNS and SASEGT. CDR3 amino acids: CASSEAGAREAFF. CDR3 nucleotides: TGTGCCAGCAGTGAAGCGGGGGCGCGAGAAGCTTTCTTT.

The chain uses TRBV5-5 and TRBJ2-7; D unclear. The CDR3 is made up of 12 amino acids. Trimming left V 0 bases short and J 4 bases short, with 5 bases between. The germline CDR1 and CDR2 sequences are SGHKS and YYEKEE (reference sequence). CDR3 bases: TGTGCCAGCAGCTTGGACATTTACGAGCAGTACTTC. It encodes CASSLDIYEQYF.

CDR3 sequence: CASSVTGWNEQFF. For the CDR3, the DNA is TGTGCCAGCAGTGTAACAGGGTGGAATGAGCAGTTCTTC. This chain links TRBV2 with TRBJ2-1; possibly TRBD1 for D (6 bases). CDR1 is SNHLY and CDR2 is FYNNEI in the germline V gene. This CDR3 spans 13 amino acids. V shed 4 bases and J shed 7 bases, with 11 bases lying between them.

The CDR3 sequence: CASSPDGTGGNSPLHF. DNA for the CDR3: TGCGCCAGCAGCCCAGACGGGACAGGGGGTAATTCACCCCTCCACTTT. V is TRBV4-1 and J is TRBJ1-6, with 11 positions matching TRBD1. Germline V gives CDR1 MGHRA, CDR2 YSYEKL. Trimming at V came to 4 bases and at J to 6 bases, leaving 5 bases not matched to a gene. The CDR3 is made up of 16 amino acids.

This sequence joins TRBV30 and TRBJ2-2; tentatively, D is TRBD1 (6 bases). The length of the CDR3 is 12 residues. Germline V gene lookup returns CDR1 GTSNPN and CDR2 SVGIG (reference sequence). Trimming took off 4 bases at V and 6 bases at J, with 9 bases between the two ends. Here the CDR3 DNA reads TGTGCCTGGAATCAGGGGTCCGGGGAGCTGTTTTTT. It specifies CAWNQGSGELFF.

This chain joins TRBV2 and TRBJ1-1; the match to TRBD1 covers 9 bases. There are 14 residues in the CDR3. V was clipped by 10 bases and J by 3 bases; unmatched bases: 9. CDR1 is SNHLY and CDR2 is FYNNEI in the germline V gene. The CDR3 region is CATGQGPGDTEAFF. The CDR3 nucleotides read TGTGCCACGGGACAGGGACCTGGTGACACTGAAGCTTTCTTT.

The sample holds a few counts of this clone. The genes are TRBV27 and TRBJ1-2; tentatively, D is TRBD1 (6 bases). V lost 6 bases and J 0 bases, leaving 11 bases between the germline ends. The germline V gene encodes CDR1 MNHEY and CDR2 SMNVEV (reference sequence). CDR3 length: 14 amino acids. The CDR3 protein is CASRSQGANYGYTF. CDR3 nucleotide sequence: TGTGCCAGCAGGTCACAGGGAGCTAACTATGGCTACACCTTC.

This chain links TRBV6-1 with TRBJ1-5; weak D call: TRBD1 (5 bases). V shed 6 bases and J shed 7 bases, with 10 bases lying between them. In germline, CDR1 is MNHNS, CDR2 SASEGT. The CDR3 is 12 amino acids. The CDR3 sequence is CASSDWGQPQHF. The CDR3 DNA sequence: TGTGCCAGCAGCGACTGGGGCCAGCCCCAGCATTTT.

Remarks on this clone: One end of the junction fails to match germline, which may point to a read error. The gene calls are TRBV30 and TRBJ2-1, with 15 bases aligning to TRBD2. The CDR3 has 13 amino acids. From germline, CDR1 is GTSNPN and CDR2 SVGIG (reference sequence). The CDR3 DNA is TGTGCCTGGAGTCCGGGACTAGCGGGGGGCGGAGTCTTC. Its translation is CAWSPGLAGGGVF. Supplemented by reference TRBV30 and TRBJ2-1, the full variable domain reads SQTIHQWPATLVQPVGSPLSLECTVEGTSNPNLYWYRQAAGRGLQLLFYSVGIGQISSEVPQNLSASRPQDRQFILSSKKLLLSDSGFYLCAWSPGLAGGGVFGPGTRLTVL.